This TCR beta chain appears in the sequencing data of a study of blood T cell repertoires in COVID-19. Which cohort a participant joined came from the clinical history participants gave. Trimming took off 5 bases at V and 0 bases at J, with 12 bases between the two ends. Per the germline V gene, CDR1 is SNHLY and CDR2 is FYNNEI. The CDR3 loop spans 15 amino acids. In the authors' workflow: Estimates of nucleated cell counts were drawn from the amplification of reference gene primers. Some clones are missing from TCRdb's copy, which holds only in-frame ones; the method was immunoSEQ multiplex PCR. The V and J calls and the clone size are those of that table, but D and trimming were determined from the DNA. The sample lists around 190,000 clones, more than 85% occurring once.

This sequence originates from a woman aged 40 to 49 in a cohort exposed to, infected with or recovered from COVID-19 (not recorded which). The J gene is TRBJ2-3, the V gene TRBV2; D unclear. The sequenced sample consisted of PBMCs or T cells enriched from blood (not recorded which). The CDR3 loop is CASSHRTPSTDTQYF. The CDR3, as DNA: TGTGCCAGCAGTCACAGAACTCCTAGCACAGATACGCAGTATTTT.